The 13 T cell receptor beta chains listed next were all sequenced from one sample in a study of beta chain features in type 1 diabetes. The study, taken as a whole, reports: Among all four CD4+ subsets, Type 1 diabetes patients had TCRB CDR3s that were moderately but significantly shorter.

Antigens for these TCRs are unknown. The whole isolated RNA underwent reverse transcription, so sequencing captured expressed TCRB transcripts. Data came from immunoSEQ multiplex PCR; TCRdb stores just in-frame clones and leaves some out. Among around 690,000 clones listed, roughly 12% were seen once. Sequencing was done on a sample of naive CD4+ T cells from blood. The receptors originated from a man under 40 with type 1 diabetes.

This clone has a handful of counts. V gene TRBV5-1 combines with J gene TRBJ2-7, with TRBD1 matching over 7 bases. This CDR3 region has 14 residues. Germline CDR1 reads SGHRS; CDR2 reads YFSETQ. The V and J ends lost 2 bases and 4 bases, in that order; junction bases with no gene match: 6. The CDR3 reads CASSFDRDEYEQYF. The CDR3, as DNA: TGCGCCAGCAGCTTCGACAGGGATGAGTACGAGCAGTACTTC.

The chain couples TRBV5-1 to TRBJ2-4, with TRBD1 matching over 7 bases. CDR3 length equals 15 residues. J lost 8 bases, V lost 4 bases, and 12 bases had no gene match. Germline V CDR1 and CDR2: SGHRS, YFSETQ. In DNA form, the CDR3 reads TGCGCCAGCAGCACCACAGGGGTCGAGTTGGACATTCAGTACTTC. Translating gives CASSTTGVELDIQYF.

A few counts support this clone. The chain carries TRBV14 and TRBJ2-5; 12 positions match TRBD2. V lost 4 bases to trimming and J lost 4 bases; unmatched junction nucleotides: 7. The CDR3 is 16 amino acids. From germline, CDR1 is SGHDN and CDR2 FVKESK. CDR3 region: CASSRIGLAGRETQYF. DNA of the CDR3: TGTGCCAGCAGCCGGATCGGACTAGCGGGGAGAGAGACCCAGTACTTC.

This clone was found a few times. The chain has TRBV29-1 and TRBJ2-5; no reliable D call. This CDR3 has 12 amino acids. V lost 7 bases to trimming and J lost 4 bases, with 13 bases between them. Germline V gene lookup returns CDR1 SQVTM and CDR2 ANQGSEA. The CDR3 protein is CSATEYRETQYF. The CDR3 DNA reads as TGCAGCGCCACAGAATACCGAGAGACCCAGTACTTC.

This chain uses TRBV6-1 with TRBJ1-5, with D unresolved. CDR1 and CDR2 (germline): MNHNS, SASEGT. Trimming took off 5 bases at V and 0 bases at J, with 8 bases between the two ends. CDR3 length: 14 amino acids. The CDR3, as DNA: TGTGCCAGCAGTCCGGGAAATAGCAATCAGCCCCAGCATTTT. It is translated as CASSPGNSNQPQHF.

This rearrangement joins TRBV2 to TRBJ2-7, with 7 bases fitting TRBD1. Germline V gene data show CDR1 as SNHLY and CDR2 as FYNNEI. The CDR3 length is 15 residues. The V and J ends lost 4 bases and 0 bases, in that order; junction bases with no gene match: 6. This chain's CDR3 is CASSAPGTASYEQYF. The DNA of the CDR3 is TGTGCCAGCAGTGCTCCCGGGACAGCCTCCTACGAGCAGTACTTC.

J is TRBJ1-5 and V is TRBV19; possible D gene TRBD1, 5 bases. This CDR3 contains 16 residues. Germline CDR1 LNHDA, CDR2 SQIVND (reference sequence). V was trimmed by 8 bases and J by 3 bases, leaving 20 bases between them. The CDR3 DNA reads TGTGCCAGTCGACGGCGGGGCGGGCAGCCCAATCAGCCCCAGCATTTT. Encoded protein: CASRRRGGQPNQPQHF. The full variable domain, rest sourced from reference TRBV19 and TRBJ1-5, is DGGITQSPKYLFRKEGQNVTLSCEQNLNHDAMYWYRQDPGQGLRLIYYSQIVNDFQKGDIAEGYSVSREKKESFPLTVTSAQKNPTAFYLCASRRRGGQPNQPQHFGDGTRLSIL.

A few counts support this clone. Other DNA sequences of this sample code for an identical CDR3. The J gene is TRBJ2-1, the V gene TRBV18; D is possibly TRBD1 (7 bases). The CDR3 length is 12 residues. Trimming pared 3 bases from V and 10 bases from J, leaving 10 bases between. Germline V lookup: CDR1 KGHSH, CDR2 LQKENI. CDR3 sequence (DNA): TGTGCCAGCTCACCCCAGGGGGGAGAGCAGTTCTTC. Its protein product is CASSPQGGEQFF.

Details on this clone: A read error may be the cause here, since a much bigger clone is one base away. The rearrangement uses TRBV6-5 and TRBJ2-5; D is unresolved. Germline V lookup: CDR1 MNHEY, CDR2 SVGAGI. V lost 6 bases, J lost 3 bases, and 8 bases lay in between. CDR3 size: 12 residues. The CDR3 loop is CASSRAEETQYF. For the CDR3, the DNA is TGTGCCAGCAGCCGGGCCGAAGAGACCCAGTACTTC.

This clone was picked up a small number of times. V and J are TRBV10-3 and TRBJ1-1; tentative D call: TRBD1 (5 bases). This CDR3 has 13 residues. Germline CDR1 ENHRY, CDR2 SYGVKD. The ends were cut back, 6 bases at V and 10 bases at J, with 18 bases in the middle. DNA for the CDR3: TGTGCCATCAGCGGGACCGACAGAGGTGGAGCTTTCTTT. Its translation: CAISGTDRGGAFF.

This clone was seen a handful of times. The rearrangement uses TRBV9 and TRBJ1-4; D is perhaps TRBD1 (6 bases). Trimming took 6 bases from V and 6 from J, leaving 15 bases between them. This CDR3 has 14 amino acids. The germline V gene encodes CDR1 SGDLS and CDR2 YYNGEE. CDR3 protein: CASTKSGGDEKLFF. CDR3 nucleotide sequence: TGTGCCAGCACGAAGTCGGGGGGCGATGAAAAACTGTTTTTT.

The CDR3 region is CASRTSKLSTDTQYF. In nucleotides, the CDR3 is TGTGCCAGCAGGACTAGCAAGCTCAGCACAGATACGCAGTATTTT. The chain links TRBV28 to TRBJ2-3, with TRBD2 matching over 7 bases. With 6 bases clipped from V and 0 bases from J, the junction kept 6 bases outside the gene matches. CDR3 length: 15 amino acids. Germline V gene sequence: CDR1 MDHEN, CDR2 SYDVKM.

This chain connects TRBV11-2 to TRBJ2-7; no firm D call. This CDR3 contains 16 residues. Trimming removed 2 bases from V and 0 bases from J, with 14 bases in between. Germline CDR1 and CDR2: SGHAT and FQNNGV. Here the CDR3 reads CASSLHLGANSYEQYF. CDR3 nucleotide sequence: TGTGCCAGCAGCTTACATCTAGGTGCGAACTCCTACGAGCAGTACTTC.